This T cell receptor (beta chain) comes out of a study of shared clonotypes between healthy human individuals. Findings and limits, study-wide: There were few donors, and this limited the genetic and exposure-history diversity represented.

Profiled with immunoSEQ multiplex PCR; TCRdb holds only in-frame clones, not every one. The data contain roughly 500,000 clones, 75% to 85% of them seen just once; the ten biggest clones take up 13%. With regard to this clone: Its antigen remains unknown.

The clonotype comes from a woman in her thirties or forties in good health. Some clones in this sample may be carry-over from other donors' samples. The sequenced sample was PBMCs.

CDR3 sequence reads: CATSPEGGYGYTF. CDR3 coding DNA: TGTGCCACCAGCCCTGAGGGGGGGTATGGCTACACCTTC. The chain joins TRBV15 to TRBJ1-2, with D perhaps TRBD1 (6 bases). This CDR3 has 13 residues. Germline V gene data show CDR1 as LNHNV and CDR2 as YYDKDF (reference sequence). Trimming took off 5 bases at V and 5 bases at J, with 12 bases between the two ends.